The 10 T cell receptor beta chains listed next were all sequenced from one sample in a study of T cell repertoires in cytomegalovirus infection. Using its own MiXCR run on the reads, TCRdb lists one record per CDR3 protein. Of more than 90,000 distinct CDR3 sequences listed, about a tenth are singletons. What these receptors recognize is not known. The sequenced sample consisted of PBMCs, sequenced either directly or after in vitro stimulation (not recorded which). Receptors were obtained from a human donor in good health (CMV status not recorded). Some clones in this sample may be carry-over from other donors' samples.

This clonotype was detected ten times or more. Here the CDR3 reads CASSFRGGLEKLFF. The CDR3 DNA reads as TGTGCCAGCAGCTTCAGGGGCGGTCTGGAAAAACTGTTTTTT. The rearrangement joins TRBV7-9 to TRBJ1-4, with D perhaps TRBD1 (6 bases). V lost 3 bases and J lost 8, with 13 bases in between. In germline, CDR1 is SEHNR, CDR2 FQNEAQ (reference sequence). The CDR3 is 14 residues long.

This clonotype was counted ten times or more. The rearrangement uses TRBV7-9 and TRBJ2-5, with 9 bases aligning to TRBD2. With 5 bases clipped from V and 2 bases from J, the junction kept 12 bases outside the gene matches. CDR3 length equals 17 residues. The germline V gene encodes CDR1 SEHNR and CDR2 FQNEAQ (reference sequence). As DNA, the CDR3 is TGTGCCAGCAGCCCAGGCCAAGGACTAGCGATTCAAGAGACCCAGTACTTC. The encoded protein is CASSPGQGLAIQETQYF.

This clonotype was counted a few times. This chain links TRBV6-6 with TRBJ1-1; D gene uncertain. With 6 bases removed from V and 1 base from J, the gap between germline ends came to 12 bases. Germline V lookup: CDR1 MNHNY, CDR2 SVGAGI (reference sequence). There are 14 residues in the CDR3. The CDR3 reads CASRPGWRNTEAFF. CDR3 bases: TGTGCCAGCAGGCCCGGCTGGCGGAACACTGAAGCTTTCTTT.

This clonotype was detected many times. The rearrangement uses TRBV11-1 and TRBJ2-1; 7 bases line up with TRBD2. The CDR3 consists of 13 residues. Trimming took 5 bases from V and 9 from J; bases not matched to a gene: 7. Germline V CDR1 and CDR2: SGHAT, FQDESV (reference sequence). CDR3 in amino acids: CASSPKRGGEQFF. The CDR3 DNA reads TGTGCCAGCAGCCCAAAGCGGGGCGGTGAGCAGTTCTTC.

This clonotype appeared many times. The genes are TRBV7-2 and TRBJ1-1, with 9 positions matching TRBD1. CDR1 and CDR2 from the germline V gene are SGHTA and FQGNSA. After removal of 5 bases from V and 5 bases from J, the junction contained 3 bases not matched to a gene. The CDR3 has 13 residues. The CDR3 loop is CASSAQGATEAFF. The CDR3, as DNA: TGTGCCAGCAGCGCACAGGGGGCGACTGAAGCTTTCTTT.

This clonotype was counted a few times. The chain couples TRBV9 to TRBJ1-6; no definite D call. Germline V gene sequence: CDR1 SGDLS, CDR2 YYNGEE. Trimming left V 1 base short and J 0 bases short, with 5 bases between. The CDR3 has 15 residues. The CDR3 loop reads CASSVRSSYNSPLHF. CDR3 nucleotides: TGTGCCAGCAGCGTAAGATCCTCCTATAATTCACCCCTCCACTTT.

This clonotype appeared many times. This chain connects TRBV6-2 or TRBV6-3 to TRBJ2-7; 9 nucleotides line up with TRBD1. V lost 8 bases and J lost 2; bases outside the gene matches: 1. This CDR3 comprises 12 residues. Germline assignment: CDR1 MNHEY and CDR2 SVGEGT. This CDR3 reads CASRDRAYEQYV. The CDR3 DNA reads as TGTGCCAGCCGGGACAGGGCCTACGAGCAGTACGTC.

This clonotype was detected ten times or more. The gene calls are TRBV7-2 and TRBJ1-2, with TRBD1 matching over 7 bases. Losses at the gene ends were 3 bases for V and 1 base for J; bases not matched to a gene: 2. Germline V CDR1 and CDR2: SGHTA, FQGNSA. This CDR3 spans 14 amino acids. CDR3 coding DNA: TGTGCCAGCAGCTTGACAGGGATTAACTATGGCTACACCTTC. As protein: CASSLTGINYGYTF.

This clonotype came up a few times. The V gene is TRBV28, the J gene TRBJ2-3; 7 bases match TRBD1. The V and J ends lost 5 bases and 9 bases, in that order; junction bases with no gene match: 14. The CDR3 has 15 residues. Germline V lookup: CDR1 MDHEN, CDR2 SYDVKM. CDR3 in amino acids: CASSLTGTAPRTQYF. In nucleotides, the CDR3 is TGTGCCAGCAGTCTCACCGGGACAGCCCCTAGGACGCAGTATTTT.

V gene TRBV4-2 combines with J gene TRBJ2-3; a possible D gene is TRBD2 (6 bases). The V gene's germline CDR1 is LGHNA and CDR2 YNFKEQ. Deletions cut 1 base from V and 3 bases from J, with 11 bases between. The CDR3 sequence is 15 residues long. In DNA form, the CDR3 reads TGTGCCAGCAGCCAAGTCGGGAGATCTACAGATACGCAGTATTTT. Its translation: CASSQVGRSTDTQYF.